This T cell receptor (beta chain) derives from a study of blood T cell repertoires in COVID-19. TCRdb's table, derived via immunoSEQ multiplex PCR, lists solely in-frame clones and lacks some. The sample shows roughly 230,000 clones, approximately 80% of them seen only once. The CDR3 has 16 residues. CDR1 SGHAT and CDR2 FQDESV come from the germline V gene (reference sequence). The germline V and J ends were trimmed by 1 base and 4 bases, with 14 bases remaining between them. Sequenced: PBMCs or T cells enriched from blood (not recorded which). This chain links TRBV11-1 with TRBJ2-1, with D maybe TRBD2 (6 bases). This clonotype was sampled from a woman aged 55-69 years who had recovered from COVID-19. The CDR3 is CASSLDGLGTYNEQFF. The CDR3 region has the DNA TGTGCCAGCAGCTTAGATGGGCTAGGGACTTACAATGAGCAGTTCTTC.